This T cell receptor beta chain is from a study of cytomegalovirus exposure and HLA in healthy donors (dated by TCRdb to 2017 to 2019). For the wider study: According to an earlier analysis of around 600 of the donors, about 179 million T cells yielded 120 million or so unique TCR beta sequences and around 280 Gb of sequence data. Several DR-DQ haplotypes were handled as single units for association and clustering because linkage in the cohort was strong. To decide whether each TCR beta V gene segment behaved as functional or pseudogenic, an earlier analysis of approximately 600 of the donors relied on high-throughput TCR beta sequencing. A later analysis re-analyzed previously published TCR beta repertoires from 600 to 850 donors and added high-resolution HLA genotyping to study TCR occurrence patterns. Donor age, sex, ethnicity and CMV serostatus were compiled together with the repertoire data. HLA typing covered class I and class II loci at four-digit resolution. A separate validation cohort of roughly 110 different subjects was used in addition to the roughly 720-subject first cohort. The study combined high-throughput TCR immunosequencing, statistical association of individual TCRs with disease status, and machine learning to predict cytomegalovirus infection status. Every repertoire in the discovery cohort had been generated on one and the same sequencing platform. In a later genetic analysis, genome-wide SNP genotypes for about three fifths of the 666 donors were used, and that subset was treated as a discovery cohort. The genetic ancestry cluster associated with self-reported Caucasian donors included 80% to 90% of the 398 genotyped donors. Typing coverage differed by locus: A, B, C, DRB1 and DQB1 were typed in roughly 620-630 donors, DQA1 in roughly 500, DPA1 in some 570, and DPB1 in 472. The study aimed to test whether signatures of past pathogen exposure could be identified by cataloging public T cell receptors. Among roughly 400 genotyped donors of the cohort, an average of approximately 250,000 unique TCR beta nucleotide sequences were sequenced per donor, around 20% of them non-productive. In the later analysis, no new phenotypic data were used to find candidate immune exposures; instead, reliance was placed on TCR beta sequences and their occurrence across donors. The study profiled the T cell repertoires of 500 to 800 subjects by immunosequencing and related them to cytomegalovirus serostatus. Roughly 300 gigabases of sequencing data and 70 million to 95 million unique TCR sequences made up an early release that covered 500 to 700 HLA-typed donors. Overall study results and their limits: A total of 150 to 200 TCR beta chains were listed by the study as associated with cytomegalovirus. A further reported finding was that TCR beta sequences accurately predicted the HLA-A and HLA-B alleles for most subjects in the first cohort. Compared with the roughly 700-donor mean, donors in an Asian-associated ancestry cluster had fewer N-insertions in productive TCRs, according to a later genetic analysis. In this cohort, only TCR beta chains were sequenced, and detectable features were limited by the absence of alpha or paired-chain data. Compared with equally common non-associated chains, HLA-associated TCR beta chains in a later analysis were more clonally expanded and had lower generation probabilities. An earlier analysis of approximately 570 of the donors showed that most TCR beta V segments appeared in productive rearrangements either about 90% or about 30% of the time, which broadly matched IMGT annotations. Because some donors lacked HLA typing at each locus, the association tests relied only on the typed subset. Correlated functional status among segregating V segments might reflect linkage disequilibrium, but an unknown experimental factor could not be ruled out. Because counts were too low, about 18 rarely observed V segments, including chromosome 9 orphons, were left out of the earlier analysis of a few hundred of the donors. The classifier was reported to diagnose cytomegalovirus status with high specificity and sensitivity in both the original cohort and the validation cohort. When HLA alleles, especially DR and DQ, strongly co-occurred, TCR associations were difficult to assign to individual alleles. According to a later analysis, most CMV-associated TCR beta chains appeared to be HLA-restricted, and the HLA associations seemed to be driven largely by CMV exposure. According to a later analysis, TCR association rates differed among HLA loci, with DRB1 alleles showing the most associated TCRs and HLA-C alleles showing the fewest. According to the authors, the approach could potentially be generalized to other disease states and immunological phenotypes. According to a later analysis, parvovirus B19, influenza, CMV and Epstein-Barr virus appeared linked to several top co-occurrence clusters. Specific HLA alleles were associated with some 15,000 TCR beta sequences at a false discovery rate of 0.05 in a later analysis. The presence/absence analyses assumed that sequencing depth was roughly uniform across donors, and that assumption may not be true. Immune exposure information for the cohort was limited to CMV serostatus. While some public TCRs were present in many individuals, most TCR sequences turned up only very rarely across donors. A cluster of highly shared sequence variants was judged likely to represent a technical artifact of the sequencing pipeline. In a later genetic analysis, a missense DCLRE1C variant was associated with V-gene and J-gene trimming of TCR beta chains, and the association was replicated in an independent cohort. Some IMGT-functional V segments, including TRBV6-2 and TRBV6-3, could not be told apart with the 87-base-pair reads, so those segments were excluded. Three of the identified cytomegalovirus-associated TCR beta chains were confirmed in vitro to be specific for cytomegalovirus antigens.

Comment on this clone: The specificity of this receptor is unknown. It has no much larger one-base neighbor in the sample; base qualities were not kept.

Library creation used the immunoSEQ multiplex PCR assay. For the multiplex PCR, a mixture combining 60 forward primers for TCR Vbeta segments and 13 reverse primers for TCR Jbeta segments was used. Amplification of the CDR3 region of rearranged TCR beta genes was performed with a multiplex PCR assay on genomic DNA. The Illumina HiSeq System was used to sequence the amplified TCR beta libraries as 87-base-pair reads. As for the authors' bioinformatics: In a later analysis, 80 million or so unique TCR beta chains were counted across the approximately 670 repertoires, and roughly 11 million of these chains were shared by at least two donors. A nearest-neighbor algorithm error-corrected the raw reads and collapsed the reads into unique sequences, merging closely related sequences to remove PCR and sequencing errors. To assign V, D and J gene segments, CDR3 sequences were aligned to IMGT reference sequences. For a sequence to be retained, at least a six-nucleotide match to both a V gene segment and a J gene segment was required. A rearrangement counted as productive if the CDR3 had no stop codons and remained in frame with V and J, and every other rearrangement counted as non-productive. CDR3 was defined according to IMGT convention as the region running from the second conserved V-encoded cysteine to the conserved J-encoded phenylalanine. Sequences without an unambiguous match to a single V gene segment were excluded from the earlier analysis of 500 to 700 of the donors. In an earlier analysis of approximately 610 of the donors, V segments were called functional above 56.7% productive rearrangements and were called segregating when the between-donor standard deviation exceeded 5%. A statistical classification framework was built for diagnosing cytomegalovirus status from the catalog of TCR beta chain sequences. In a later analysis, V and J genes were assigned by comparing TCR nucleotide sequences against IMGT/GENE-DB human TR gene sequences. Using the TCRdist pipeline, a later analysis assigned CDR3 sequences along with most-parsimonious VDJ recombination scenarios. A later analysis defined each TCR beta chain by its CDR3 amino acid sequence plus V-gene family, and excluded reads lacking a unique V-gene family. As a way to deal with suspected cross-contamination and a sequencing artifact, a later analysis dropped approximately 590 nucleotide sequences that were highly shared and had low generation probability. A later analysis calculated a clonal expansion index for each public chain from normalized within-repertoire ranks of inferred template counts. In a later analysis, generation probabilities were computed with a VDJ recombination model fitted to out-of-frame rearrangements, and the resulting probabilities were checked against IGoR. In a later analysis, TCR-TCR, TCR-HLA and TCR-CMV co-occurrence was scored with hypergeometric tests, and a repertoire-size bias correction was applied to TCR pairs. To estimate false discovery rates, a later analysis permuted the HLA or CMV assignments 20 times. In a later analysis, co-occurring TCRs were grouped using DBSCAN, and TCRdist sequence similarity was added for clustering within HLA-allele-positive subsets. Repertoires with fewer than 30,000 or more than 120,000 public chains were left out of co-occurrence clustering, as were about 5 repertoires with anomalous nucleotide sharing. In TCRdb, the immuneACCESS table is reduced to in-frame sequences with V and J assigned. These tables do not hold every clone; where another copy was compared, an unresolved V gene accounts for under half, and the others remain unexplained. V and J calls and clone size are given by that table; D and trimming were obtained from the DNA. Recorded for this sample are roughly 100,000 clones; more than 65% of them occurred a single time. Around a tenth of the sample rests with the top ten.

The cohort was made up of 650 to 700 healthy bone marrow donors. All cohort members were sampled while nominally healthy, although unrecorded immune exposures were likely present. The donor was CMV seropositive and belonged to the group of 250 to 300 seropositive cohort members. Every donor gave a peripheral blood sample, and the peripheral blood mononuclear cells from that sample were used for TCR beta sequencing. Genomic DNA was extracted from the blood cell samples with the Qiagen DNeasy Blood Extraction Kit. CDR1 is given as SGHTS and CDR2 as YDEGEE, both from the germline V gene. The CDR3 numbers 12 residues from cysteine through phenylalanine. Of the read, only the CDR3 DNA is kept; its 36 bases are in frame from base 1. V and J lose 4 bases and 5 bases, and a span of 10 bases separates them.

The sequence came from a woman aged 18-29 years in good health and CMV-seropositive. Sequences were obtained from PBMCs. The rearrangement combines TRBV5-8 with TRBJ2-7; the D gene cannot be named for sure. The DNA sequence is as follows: TGTGCCAGCAGCCCGCTATTCGACGAGCAGTACTTC. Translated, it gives CASSPLFDEQYF.